The T cell receptor beta chain described here comes from a study of cytomegalovirus exposure and HLA in healthy donors. 60 Vbeta and 13 Jbeta primers were used in PCR. TCRdb keeps only in-frame clones here, not all; method: immunoSEQ multiplex PCR. The table records roughly 140,000 clones, over 75% of them present only once. The V and J ends lost 5 bases and 3 bases respectively, with 13 bases between them. In germline, CDR1 is SNHLY, CDR2 FYNNEI. The CDR3 consists of 15 residues. The sequence came from a male donor in good health and CMV-seronegative. The gene calls are TRBV2 and TRBJ1-4; a weak D match, TRBD1 (6 bases). Source material: PBMCs. The CDR3 sequence: CASSRGKAANEKLFF. CDR3 sequence (DNA): TGTGCCAGCAGTAGGGGGAAGGCTGCTAATGAAAAACTGTTTTTT.